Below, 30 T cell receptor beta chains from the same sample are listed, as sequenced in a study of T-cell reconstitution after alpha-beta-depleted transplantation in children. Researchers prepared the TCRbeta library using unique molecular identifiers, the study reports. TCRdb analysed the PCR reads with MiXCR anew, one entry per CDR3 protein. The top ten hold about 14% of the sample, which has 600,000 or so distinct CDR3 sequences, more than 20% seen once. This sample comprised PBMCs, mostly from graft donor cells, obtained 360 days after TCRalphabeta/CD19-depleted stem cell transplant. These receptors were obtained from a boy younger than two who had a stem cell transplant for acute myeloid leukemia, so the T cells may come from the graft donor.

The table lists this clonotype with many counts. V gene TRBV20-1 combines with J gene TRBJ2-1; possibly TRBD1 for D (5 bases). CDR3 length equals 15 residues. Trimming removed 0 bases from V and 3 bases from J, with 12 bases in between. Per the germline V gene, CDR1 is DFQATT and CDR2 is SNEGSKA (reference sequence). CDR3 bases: TGCAGTGCTAGAGATAGGTGGGGCTACTACAATGAGCAGTTCTTC. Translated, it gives CSARDRWGYYNEQFF.

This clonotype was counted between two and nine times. The CDR3 sequence is CSARVQKGGRTNYEQYV. The CDR3, as DNA: TGCAGTGCTAGAGTGCAAAAGGGGGGACGGACAAATTACGAGCAGTACGTC. This chain uses TRBV20-1 with TRBJ2-7; D tentatively fits TRBD1 or TRBD2 (6 bases each). V lost 1 base to trimming and J lost 4 bases, with 23 bases between them. The CDR3 totals 17 residues. Germline V gene lookup returns CDR1 DFQATT and CDR2 SNEGSKA (reference sequence).

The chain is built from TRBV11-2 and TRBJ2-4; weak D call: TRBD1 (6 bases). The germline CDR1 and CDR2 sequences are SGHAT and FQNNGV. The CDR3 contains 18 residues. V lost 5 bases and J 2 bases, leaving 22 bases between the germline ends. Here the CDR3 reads CASSLSSPVRGTKNIQYF. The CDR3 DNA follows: TGTGCCAGCAGCCTTAGTAGCCCGGTGAGGGGGACCAAAAACATTCAGTACTTC.

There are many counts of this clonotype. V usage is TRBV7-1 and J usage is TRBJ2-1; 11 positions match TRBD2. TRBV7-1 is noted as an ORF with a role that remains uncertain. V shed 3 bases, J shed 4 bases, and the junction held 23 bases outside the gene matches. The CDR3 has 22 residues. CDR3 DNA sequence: TGTGCCAGCAGCTCGAACCCCGACCGTCTAGCGGGGGGCCGTTTTCTTTACAATGAGCAGTTCTTC. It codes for CASSSNPDRLAGGRFLYNEQFF.

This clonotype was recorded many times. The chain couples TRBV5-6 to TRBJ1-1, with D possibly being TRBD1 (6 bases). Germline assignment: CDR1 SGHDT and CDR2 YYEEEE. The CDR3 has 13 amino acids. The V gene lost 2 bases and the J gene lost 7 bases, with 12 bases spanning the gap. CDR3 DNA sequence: TGTGCCAGCAGCTTACAGGGAGCGTTTGAAGCTTTCTTT. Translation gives CASSLQGAFEAFF.

Here the CDR3 reads CASSYGVDYGYTF. Here the CDR3 DNA reads TGTGCCAGCAGTTACGGGGTTGACTATGGCTACACCTTC. The chain couples TRBV6-5 to TRBJ1-2; no definite D call. The CDR3 runs to 13 residues. The germline V gene has CDR1 MNHEY and CDR2 SVGAGI. The V end was cut by 2 bases, the J end by 3 bases, with 7 bases between.

The chain's CDR3 is CASSFPGGTTDTQYF. The DNA for the CDR3 is TGTGCCAGCAGTTTTCCGGGGGGTACCACAGATACGCAGTATTTT. The J gene is TRBJ2-3, the V gene TRBV27; 7 bases fit TRBD2. CDR1 and CDR2 (germline): MNHEY, SMNVEV (reference sequence). There are 15 residues in the CDR3. The V gene end was trimmed by 3 bases and the J gene end by 2 bases; junction bases not matched to a gene: 5.

This CDR3 reads CASSYLQTGDRAEQYV. In nucleotides, the CDR3 is TGTGCCAGCAGTTACCTTCAAACCGGAGACAGGGCCGAGCAGTACGTC. The V call is TRBV6-5, the J call TRBJ2-7, with TRBD1 matching over 7 bases. Germline V lookup: CDR1 MNHEY, CDR2 SVGAGI. V trimming: 2 bases; J trimming: 6 bases; junction bases outside the gene matches: 13. The CDR3 totals 16 residues.

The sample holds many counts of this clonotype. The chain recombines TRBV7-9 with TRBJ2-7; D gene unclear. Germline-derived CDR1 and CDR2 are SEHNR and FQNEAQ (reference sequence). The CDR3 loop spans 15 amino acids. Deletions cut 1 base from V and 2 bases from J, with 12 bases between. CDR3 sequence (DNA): TGTGCCAGCAGCTTAGTGACACCTACCCCCTACGAGCAGTACTTC. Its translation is CASSLVTPTPYEQYF.

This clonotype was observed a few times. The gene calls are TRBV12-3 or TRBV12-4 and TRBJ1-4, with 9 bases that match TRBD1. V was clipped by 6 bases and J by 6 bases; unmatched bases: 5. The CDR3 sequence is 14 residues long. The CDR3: CASSTQGAYEKLFF. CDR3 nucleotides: TGTGCCAGCAGCACACAGGGGGCTTATGAAAAACTGTTTTTT.

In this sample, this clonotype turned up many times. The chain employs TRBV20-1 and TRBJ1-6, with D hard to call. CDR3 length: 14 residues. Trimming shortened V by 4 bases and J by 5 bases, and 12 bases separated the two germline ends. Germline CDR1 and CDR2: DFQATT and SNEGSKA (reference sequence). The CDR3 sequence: CSAISGWDNSPLHF. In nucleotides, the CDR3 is TGCAGTGCTATATCGGGGTGGGATAATTCACCCCTCCACTTT.

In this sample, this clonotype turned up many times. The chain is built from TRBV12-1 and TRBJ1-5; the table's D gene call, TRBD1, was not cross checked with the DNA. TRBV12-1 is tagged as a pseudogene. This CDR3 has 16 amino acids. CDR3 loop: CASNPRPGTAGQPQHF. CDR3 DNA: TGTGCCAGCAACCCGCGGCCCGGGACGGCAGGACAGCCCCAGCATTTT.

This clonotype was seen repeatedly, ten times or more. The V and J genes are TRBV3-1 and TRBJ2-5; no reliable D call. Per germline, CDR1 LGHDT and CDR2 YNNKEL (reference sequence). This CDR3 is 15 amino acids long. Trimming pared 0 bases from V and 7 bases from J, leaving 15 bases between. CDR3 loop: CASSQELTATGTQYF. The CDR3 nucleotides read TGTGCCAGCAGCCAAGAGTTAACGGCAACGGGGACCCAGTACTTC.

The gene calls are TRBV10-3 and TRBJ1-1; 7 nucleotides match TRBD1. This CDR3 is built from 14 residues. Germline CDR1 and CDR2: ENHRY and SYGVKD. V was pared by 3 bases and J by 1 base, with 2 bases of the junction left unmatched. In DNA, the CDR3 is TGTGCCATCAGTGAAGGGGGCCCGAACACTGAAGCTTTCTTT. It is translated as CAISEGGPNTEAFF.

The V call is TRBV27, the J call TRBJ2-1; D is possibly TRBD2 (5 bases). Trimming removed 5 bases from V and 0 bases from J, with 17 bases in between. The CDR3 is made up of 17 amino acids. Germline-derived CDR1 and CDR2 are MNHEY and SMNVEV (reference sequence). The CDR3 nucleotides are TGTGCCAGCAGTACGGAGCTTGGGGAGAGCTCCTACAATGAGCAGTTCTTC. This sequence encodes CASSTELGESSYNEQFF.

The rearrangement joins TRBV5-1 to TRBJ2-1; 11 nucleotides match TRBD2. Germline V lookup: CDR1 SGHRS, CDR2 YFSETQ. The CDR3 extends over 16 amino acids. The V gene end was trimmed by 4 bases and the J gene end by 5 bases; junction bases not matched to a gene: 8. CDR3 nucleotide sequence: TGCGCCAGCAGCCCAGCCCCTAGCGGGGGGAACAATGAGCAGTTCTTC. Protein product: CASSPAPSGGNNEQFF.

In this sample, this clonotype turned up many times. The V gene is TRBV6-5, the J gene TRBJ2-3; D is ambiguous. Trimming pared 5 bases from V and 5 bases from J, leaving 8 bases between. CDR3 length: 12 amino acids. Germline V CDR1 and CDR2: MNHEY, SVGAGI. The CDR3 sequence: CASSNRLDTQYF. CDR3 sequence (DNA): TGTGCCAGCAGTAATCGGTTAGATACGCAGTATTTT.

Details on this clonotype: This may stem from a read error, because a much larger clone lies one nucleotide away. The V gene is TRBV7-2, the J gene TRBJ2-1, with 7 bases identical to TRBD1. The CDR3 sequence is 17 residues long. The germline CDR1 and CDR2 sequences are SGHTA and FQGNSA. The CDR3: CASSSLPGQSSYNGQFF. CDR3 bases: TGTGCCAGCAGCTCTCTGCCGGGACAGAGCTCCTACAATGGGCAGTTCTTC. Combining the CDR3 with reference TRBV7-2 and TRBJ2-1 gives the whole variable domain GAGVSQSPSNKVTEKGKDVELRCDPISGHTALYWYRQSLGQGLEFLIYFQGNSAPDKSGLPSDRFSAERTGGSVSTLTIQRTQQEDSAVYLCASSSLPGQSSYNGQFFGPGTRLTVL.

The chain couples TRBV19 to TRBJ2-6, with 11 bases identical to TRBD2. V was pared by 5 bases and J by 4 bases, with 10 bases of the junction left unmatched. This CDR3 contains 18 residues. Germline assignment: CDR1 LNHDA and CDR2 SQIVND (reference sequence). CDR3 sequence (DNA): TGTGCCAGTAGTCCCAACCCGGGACTAGCGGTCGGGGCCAACGTCCTGACTTTC. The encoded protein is CASSPNPGLAVGANVLTF. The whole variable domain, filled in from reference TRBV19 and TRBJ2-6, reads DGGITQSPKYLFRKEGQNVTLSCEQNLNHDAMYWYRQDPGQGLRLIYYSQIVNDFQKGDIAEGYSVSREKKESFPLTVTSAQKNPTAFYLCASSPNPGLAVGANVLTFGAGSRLTVL.

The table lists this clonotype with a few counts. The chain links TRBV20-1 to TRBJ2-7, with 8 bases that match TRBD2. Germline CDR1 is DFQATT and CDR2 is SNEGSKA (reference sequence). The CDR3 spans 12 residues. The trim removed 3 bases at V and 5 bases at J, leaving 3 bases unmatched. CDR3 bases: TGCAGTGCTAGCGGGGGGGATGACGAGCAGTACTTC. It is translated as CSASGGDDEQYF.

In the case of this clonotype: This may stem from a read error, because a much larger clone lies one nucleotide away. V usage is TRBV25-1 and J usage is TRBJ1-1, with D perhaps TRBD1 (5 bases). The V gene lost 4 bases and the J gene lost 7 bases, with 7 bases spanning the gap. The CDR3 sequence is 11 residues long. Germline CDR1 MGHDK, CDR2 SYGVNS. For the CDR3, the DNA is TGTGCCAGCAGTGCCGACAGTGAAGCTTTCTTT. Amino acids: CASSADSEAFF.

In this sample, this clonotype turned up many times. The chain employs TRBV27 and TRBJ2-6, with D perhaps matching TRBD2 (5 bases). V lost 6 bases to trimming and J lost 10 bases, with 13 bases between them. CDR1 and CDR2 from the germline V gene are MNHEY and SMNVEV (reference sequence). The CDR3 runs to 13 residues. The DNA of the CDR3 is TGTGCCAGCAGCACCGGACTCCCAAACGTCCTGACTTTC. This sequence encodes CASSTGLPNVLTF. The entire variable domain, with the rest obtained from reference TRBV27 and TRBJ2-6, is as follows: EAQVTQNPRYLITVTGKKLTVTCSQNMNHEYMSWYRQDPGLGLRQIYYSMNVEVTDKGDVPEGYKVSRKEKRNFPLILESPSPNQTSLYFCASSTGLPNVLTFGAGSRLTVL.

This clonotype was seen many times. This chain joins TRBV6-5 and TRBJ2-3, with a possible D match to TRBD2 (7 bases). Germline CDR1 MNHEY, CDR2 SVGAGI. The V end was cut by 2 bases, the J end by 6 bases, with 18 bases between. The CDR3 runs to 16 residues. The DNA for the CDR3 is TGTGCCAGCAGTTACCGAAGGGGGGGCGAGAGGGATACGCAGTATTTT. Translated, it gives CASSYRRGGERDTQYF.

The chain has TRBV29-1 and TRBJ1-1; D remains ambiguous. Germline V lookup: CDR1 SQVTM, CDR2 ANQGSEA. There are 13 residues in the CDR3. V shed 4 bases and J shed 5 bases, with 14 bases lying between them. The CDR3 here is CSVVLWGGTEAFF. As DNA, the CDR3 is TGCAGCGTTGTGTTATGGGGAGGGACTGAAGCTTTCTTT.

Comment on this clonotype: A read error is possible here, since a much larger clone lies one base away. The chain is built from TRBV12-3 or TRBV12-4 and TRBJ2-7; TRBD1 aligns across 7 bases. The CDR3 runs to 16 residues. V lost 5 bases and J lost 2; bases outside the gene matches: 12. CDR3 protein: CASSPLGGQSPYEQYF. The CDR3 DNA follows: TGTGCCAGCAGTCCCCTTGGGGGACAGTCTCCCTACGAGCAGTACTTC.

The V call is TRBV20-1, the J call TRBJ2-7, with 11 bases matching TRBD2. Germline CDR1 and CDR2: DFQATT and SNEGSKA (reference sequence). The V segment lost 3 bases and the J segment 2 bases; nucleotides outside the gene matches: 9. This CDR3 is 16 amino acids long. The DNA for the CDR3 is TGCAGTGCTAGTGGCGTACTAGCGGGGGCTACCTACGAGCAGTACTTC. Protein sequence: CSASGVLAGATYEQYF.

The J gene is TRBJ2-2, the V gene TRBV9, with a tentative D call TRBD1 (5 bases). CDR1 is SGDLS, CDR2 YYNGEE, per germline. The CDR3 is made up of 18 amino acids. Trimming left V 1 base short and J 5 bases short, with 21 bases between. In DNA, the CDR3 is TGTGCCAGCAGCGTAAAGATGGAGAAAGGCAGGGCGACCGGGGAGCTGTTTTTT. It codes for CASSVKMEKGRATGELFF.

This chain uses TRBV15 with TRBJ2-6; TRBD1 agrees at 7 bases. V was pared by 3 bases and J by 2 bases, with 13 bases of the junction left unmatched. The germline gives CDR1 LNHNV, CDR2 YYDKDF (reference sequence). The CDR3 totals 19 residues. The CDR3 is CATSSPVGGKSAGANVLTF. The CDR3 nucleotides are TGTGCCACCAGCAGCCCTGTAGGGGGCAAATCGGCTGGGGCCAACGTCCTGACTTTC.

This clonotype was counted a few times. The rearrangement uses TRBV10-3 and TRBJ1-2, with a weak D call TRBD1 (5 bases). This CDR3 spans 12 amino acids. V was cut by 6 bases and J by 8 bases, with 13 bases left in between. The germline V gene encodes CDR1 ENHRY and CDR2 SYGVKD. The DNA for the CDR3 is TGTGCCATCAGCGGGACCGAACGGGGCTACACCTTC. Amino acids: CAISGTERGYTF.

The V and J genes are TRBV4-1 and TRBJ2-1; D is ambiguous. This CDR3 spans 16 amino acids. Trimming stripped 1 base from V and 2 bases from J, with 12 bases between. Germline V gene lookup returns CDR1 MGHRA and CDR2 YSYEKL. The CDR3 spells CASSQGPWATYNEQFF. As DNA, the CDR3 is TGCGCCAGCAGCCAAGGACCTTGGGCTACCTACAATGAGCAGTTCTTC.